Shown below are 24 T cell receptor beta chains from a single sample sequenced in a study of cytomegalovirus exposure and HLA in healthy donors. In the PCR, 60 Vbeta and 13 Jbeta primers were used. Sequencing used immunoSEQ multiplex PCR; TCRdb keeps in-frame clones, though not all of them. The table has about 55,000 clones, less than 70% seen once. Sequenced: PBMCs. The receptors were gathered from a human donor in good health.

The genes are TRBV4-2 and TRBJ2-2; 13 positions match TRBD2. V was clipped by 4 bases and J by 5 bases; unmatched bases: 4. Per the germline V gene, CDR1 is LGHNA and CDR2 is YNFKEQ. This CDR3 contains 16 residues. Here the CDR3 reads CASSRPGLAGTGELFF. For the CDR3, the DNA is TGTGCCAGCAGCCGGCCGGGACTAGCGGGGACCGGGGAGCTGTTTTTT.

In its sample, this clone was seen a few times. The rearrangement joins TRBV28 to TRBJ1-4; possible D gene TRBD1, 5 bases. The CDR3 has 13 residues. Looked up from germline, CDR1 is MDHEN and CDR2 is SYDVKM. The germline V and J ends were trimmed by 3 bases and 5 bases, with 7 bases remaining between them. The CDR3 loop is CASSFRGNEKLFF. DNA for the CDR3: TGTGCCAGCAGTTTCCGGGGGAATGAAAAACTGTTTTTT.

The V gene is TRBV6-5, the J gene TRBJ2-7; D is perhaps TRBD2 (7 bases). Germline V gene sequence: CDR1 MNHEY, CDR2 SVGAGI. The CDR3 has 14 residues. Trimming left V 2 bases short and J 1 base short, with 9 bases between. CDR3 loop: CASSYRGGSYEQYF. The DNA of the CDR3 is TGTGCCAGCAGTTACAGGGGGGGTTCCTACGAGCAGTACTTC.

This clone is medium-sized by share. This chain connects TRBV5-6 to TRBJ1-4; possible D gene TRBD1, 6 bases. This CDR3 is built from 12 residues. CDR1 is SGHDT, CDR2 YYEEEE, per germline. V lost 4 bases and J lost 12, with 13 bases in between. Here the CDR3 DNA reads TGTGCCAGCAGCCCCATGGGGGCGCAACTGTTTTTT. Translation: CASSPMGAQLFF. Full variable domain (outside the CDR3, taken from reference TRBV5-6 and TRBJ1-4): DAGVTQSPTHLIKTRGQQVTLRCSPKSGHDTVSWYQQALGQGPQFIFQYYEEEERQRGNFPDRFSGHQFPNYSSELNVNALLLGDSALYLCASSPMGAQLFFGSGTQLSVL.

V usage is TRBV30 and J usage is TRBJ2-2, with unresolved D. Between the trimmed V and J ends, which lost 4 bases and 6 bases, there was a span of 15 bases. Germline values: CDR1 GTSNPN, CDR2 SVGIG (reference sequence). The CDR3 runs 14 residues. The CDR3 DNA is TGTGCCTGGAAAAGACTCGGGTTCGCCGGGGAGCTGTTTTTT. This codes for CAWKRLGFAGELFF.

The chain combines TRBV27 with TRBJ1-2, with TRBD1 matching 8 bases. Losses at the gene ends were 3 bases for V and 5 bases for J; bases not matched to a gene: 2. The germline gives CDR1 MNHEY, CDR2 SMNVEV (reference sequence). The CDR3 has 13 amino acids. The DNA of the CDR3 is TGTGCCAGCAGTTTCAGGGGGCCGTATGGCTACACCTTC. Its translation: CASSFRGPYGYTF.

The chain couples TRBV5-1 to TRBJ2-1; the match to TRBD2 covers 9 bases. V dropped 0 bases and J dropped 8; count of bases not matched to a gene: 6. Germline V gives CDR1 SGHRS, CDR2 YFSETQ. The length of the CDR3 is 15 residues. The CDR3 DNA sequence: TGCGCCAGCAGCTTGGAGAGCGGGGGGTTCTATGAGCAGTTCTTC. Translated, it gives CASSLESGGFYEQFF.

The J gene is TRBJ1-3, the V gene TRBV6-5; 8 nucleotides line up with TRBD1. The germline gives CDR1 MNHEY, CDR2 SVGAGI. Losses at the gene ends were 6 bases for V and 4 bases for J; bases not matched to a gene: 8. The CDR3 is 15 amino acids. The CDR3 loop reads CASRVRQGSGNTIYF. CDR3 sequence (DNA): TGTGCCAGCAGGGTCCGACAGGGGAGCGGAAACACCATATATTTT.

The rearrangement links TRBV5-1 to TRBJ2-6; D ambiguous. CDR3 size: 15 residues. The germline CDR1 and CDR2 sequences are SGHRS and YFSETQ. V lost 2 bases and J 0 bases, leaving 6 bases between the germline ends. The CDR3 sequence is CASSLARSGANVLTF. The CDR3 DNA reads TGCGCCAGCAGCTTAGCCCGCTCTGGGGCCAACGTCCTGACTTTC.

The chain is built from TRBV5-1 and TRBJ1-1; D is unresolved. V lost 1 base, J lost 8 bases, and 12 bases lay in between. CDR1 is SGHRS, CDR2 YFSETQ, per germline. This CDR3 has 13 residues. The CDR3 DNA is TGCGCCAGCAGCTTGCAAACTGCCCTAGAAGCTTTCTTT. Translating it yields CASSLQTALEAFF.

The rearrangement joins TRBV6-4 to TRBJ1-1; no clear D gene. V was shortened by 7 bases and J by 1 base, with 7 bases between the two germline ends. CDR3 size: 12 residues. From germline, CDR1 is MRHNA and CDR2 SNTAGT. The CDR3 DNA follows: TGTGCCAGCACCCGGGGGAACACTGAAGCTTTCTTT. Protein: CASTRGNTEAFF.

The chain uses TRBV5-5 and TRBJ1-6, with D perhaps TRBD1 (6 bases). Germline CDR1 and CDR2: SGHKS and YYEKEE (reference sequence). The CDR3 consists of 13 residues. V was cut by 3 bases and J by 9 bases, with 10 bases left in between. For the CDR3, the DNA is TGTGCCAGCAGCTACGGGACAAGTTCACCCCTCCACTTT. Amino acid sequence: CASSYGTSSPLHF.

The rearrangement joins TRBV10-1 to TRBJ2-1; 8 bases are a match to TRBD2. Germline trimming cut 6 bases from V and 6 bases from J; bases unmatched to any gene: 7. Germline CDR1 reads WNHNN; CDR2 reads SYGVQD (reference sequence). This CDR3 has 14 residues. Written as DNA, the CDR3 is TGCGCCAGCAGGGGATCCGGGACTAGCAATGAGCAGTTCTTC. This gives the protein CASRGSGTSNEQFF.

The rearrangement links TRBV7-3 to TRBJ2-7; 9 bases map to TRBD1. There are 17 residues in the CDR3. Germline V CDR1 and CDR2: SGHTA, FQGTGA. V trimming: 3 bases; J trimming: 3 bases; junction bases outside the gene matches: 12. This CDR3 is CASSFLALDRGHYEQYF. CDR3 DNA sequence: TGTGCCAGCAGCTTTCTCGCTCTGGACAGGGGACACTACGAGCAGTACTTC.

In its sample, this clone was seen a few times. The chain recombines TRBV30 with TRBJ2-5, with TRBD1 matching over 8 bases. The CDR3 has 18 residues. The V gene's germline CDR1 is GTSNPN and CDR2 SVGIG (reference sequence). The ends lost 3 bases at V and 1 base at J; junction bases unmatched: 16. The CDR3 loop is CAWRSYTPGQGLQETQYF. Written as DNA, the CDR3 is TGTGCCTGGAGGTCTTATACGCCCGGACAGGGCCTCCAAGAGACCCAGTACTTC.

The genes are TRBV19 and TRBJ1-1, with 7 bases matching TRBD1. This CDR3 contains 16 residues. Trimming cost V 4 bases and J 4 bases; bases outside gene matches: 12. CDR1 and CDR2 from the germline V gene are LNHDA and SQIVND (reference sequence). CDR3 nucleotides: TGTGCCAGTAGTAGTACCTTCCTACAGGGGTTCACTGAAGCTTTCTTT. This encodes CASSSTFLQGFTEAFF. Together with reference TRBV19 and TRBJ1-1, the CDR3 gives the full variable domain: DGGITQSPKYLFRKEGQNVTLSCEQNLNHDAMYWYRQDPGQGLRLIYYSQIVNDFQKGDIAEGYSVSREKKESFPLTVTSAQKNPTAFYLCASSSTFLQGFTEAFFGQGTRLTVV.

This clone was counted a few times. The V call is TRBV4-3, the J call TRBJ1-3; TRBD1 agrees at 9 bases. Germline loops: CDR1 LGHNA, CDR2 YSLEER. This CDR3 has 15 residues. The V and J ends lost 0 bases and 4 bases, in that order; junction bases with no gene match: 1. In nucleotides, the CDR3 is TGCGCCAGCAGCCAAGATGGGACAGGGGGAAACACCATATATTTT. Translating gives CASSQDGTGGNTIYF.

This clone showed up just a few times. The chain couples TRBV12-5 to TRBJ2-1; 10 nucleotides agree with TRBD1. CDR1 is LGHNT and CDR2 is FRNRAP in the germline V gene. Unmatched junction bases numbered 3, after V lost 1 base and J lost 0 bases. The CDR3 loop spans 17 amino acids. The CDR3 nucleotides are TGTGCTAGTGGTTTGGGTGGACAGGGGGGCTCCTACAATGAGCAGTTCTTC. Translated, it gives CASGLGGQGGSYNEQFF.

This clone was observed a few times. The chain links TRBV4-1 to TRBJ1-3; D unresolved. V lost 0 bases and J lost 3, with 12 bases in between. This CDR3 is 16 amino acids long. From germline, CDR1 is MGHRA and CDR2 YSYEKL. As DNA, the CDR3 is TGCGCCAGCAGCCAAGATGTGAGTGCGGGTGGAAACACCATATATTTT. Protein: CASSQDVSAGGNTIYF.

This clone was found a few times. The chain employs TRBV7-2 and TRBJ2-7; perhaps TRBD2 as D (6 bases). Germline V gene sequence: CDR1 SGHTA, CDR2 FQGNSA. V gave up 0 bases and J gave up 7 bases, with 7 bases separating them. The CDR3 consists of 12 residues. CDR3: CASSLARGEQYF. The DNA for the CDR3 is TGTGCCAGCAGCTTAGCGCGGGGAGAGCAGTACTTC.

V and J are TRBV7-6 and TRBJ1-3, with TRBD1 as a possible D gene (5 bases). Germline-derived CDR1 and CDR2 are SGHVS and FNYEAQ. V lost 3 bases, J lost 4 bases, and 10 bases lay in between. This CDR3 is 14 amino acids long. The CDR3 DNA reads as TGTGCCAGCAGCTTGGCAGGGTCAGGAAACACCATATATTTT. Its protein is CASSLAGSGNTIYF.

This chain connects TRBV12-5 to TRBJ1-2; 9 nucleotides match TRBD1. The length of the CDR3 is 14 residues. CDR1 and CDR2 from the germline V gene are LGHNT and FRNRAP. With V trimmed by 6 bases and J by 3 bases, 5 bases remained unmatched. This CDR3 reads CASGPTGGYYGYTF. The CDR3 DNA sequence: TGTGCTAGTGGCCCGACAGGGGGATACTATGGCTACACCTTC.

The V gene is TRBV6-5, the J gene TRBJ2-7; 9 bases are a match to TRBD1. V was pared by 5 bases and J by 5 bases, with 10 bases of the junction left unmatched. The CDR3 loop spans 15 amino acids. Germline loops: CDR1 MNHEY, CDR2 SVGAGI. The CDR3 DNA follows: TGTGCCAGCAGTCCGACCGGGACAGGGAGGGACGAGCAGTACTTC. It yields the protein CASSPTGTGRDEQYF.

The chain combines TRBV5-4 with TRBJ1-3, with 12 bases that match TRBD1. Trimming removed 4 bases from V and 2 bases from J; junction bases left unmatched: 1. Germline V gene sequence: CDR1 SGHNT, CDR2 YYREEE (reference sequence). This CDR3 contains 15 residues. Written as DNA, the CDR3 is TGTGCCAGCAGCCGGGACAGGGGGCCTGGAAACACCATATATTTT. Amino acids: CASSRDRGPGNTIYF.